The clone carrying this T cell receptor (beta chain) has only a few counts. Its antigen is currently unknown. This sample is part of a study of post-analysis software for immune sequencing data. Background on the study: There were relapsing-remitting, secondary progressive and progressive-relapsing multiple sclerosis among the disease courses included. General study results and limits: Normalized Chao1 diversity was significantly lower in multiple sclerosis patients than in controls. Co-batched samples clustered tightly together by F measure. Included in a set of a few TRBV segments more frequent in patients than controls were TRBV5-6, TRBV5-1 and TRBV20-1.

CDR1 and CDR2 (germline): MNHEY, SVGAGI. V was pared by 5 bases and J by 3 bases, with 14 bases between. CDR3 length: 15 amino acids. The TCR beta cDNA libraries carried unique molecular identifiers. The source material, 1 to 10 million T cells, gave rise to about 490,000 cDNA molecules. Using its own MiXCR run on the PCR reads, TCRdb lists one record per CDR3 protein. The table includes about 200,000 distinct CDR3 sequences, roughly 28% detected once. The source is a girl aged 2-17 years with multiple sclerosis. Sequenced: blood. The chain joins TRBV6-5 to TRBJ2-1, with D possibly being TRBD1 (6 bases). The CDR3 loop is CASSPTGTLYNEQFF. The CDR3 bases are TGTGCCAGCAGTCCCACAGGGACCCTCTACAATGAGCAGTTCTTC.